The rows below give T cell receptor beta chains drawn from one sample of a study of shared clonotypes between healthy human individuals. The assay was immunoSEQ multiplex PCR, and TCRdb's table has in-frame clones only and misses some. Of roughly 650,000 clones in the sample, 97% are singletons; the top ten hold roughly 0.055%. The sequenced sample consisted of naive CD4+ T cells sorted from blood. The receptor set was obtained from a woman aged 25 to 39 in good health. The CDR3 runs from the conserved cysteine through the conserved F or W.

V gene,CDR3 protein
TRBV27,CASSSGGLPYGYTF
TRBV28,CASSSGQIYEQYF
TRBV30,CAWSGQGHGYTF
TRBV7-2,CASSLVRSSSLYNEQFF
TRBV5-6,CASSLFPEDTEAFF
TRBV5-6,CASSEQPGQSNEKLFF
TRBV7-9,CASSPKGSNQPQHF
TRBV27,CASTPPGRAHEQYF
TRBV6-5,CASSYSSAYEQYF
TRBV5-4,CASSLMSGGAYEQYF
TRBV4-1,CASSQGTGGSDNYGYTF
TRBV21-1,CASTRTENYEQYF
TRBV11-2,CASSLVSKVYNEQFF
TRBV7-6,CASSLSGNTEAFF
TRBV28,CATRGRGRETQYF
TRBV18,CASSAHSDANTGELFF
TRBV6-5,CASSYVGQPRGNEQFF
TRBV29-1,CSVEGHRLAGGTDTQYF
TRBV5-1,CASSFGTAEGYTF
TRBV18,CASSLQDSGSGNTIYF
TRBV7-8,CASSWTSGRNIQYF
TRBV11-3,CASSLGVAGAVDTQYF
TRBV6-5,CATSAREYQPQHF
TRBV18,CASSPNPTSVYGYTF
TRBV6-1,CASSESGGYGYTF
TRBV5-1,CASSFRTGGAGYTEAFF
TRBV7-9,CASSYGPVGQPQHF
TRBV10-3,CAISTGYGYTF
TRBV6-4,CASSEGQGGGELFF
TRBV7-9,CASSLGQLNQPQHF
TRBV5-4,CASSLGGAGYQETQYF
TRBV10-3,CAISESTGGHGYTF
TRBV6-1,CASSEAWGHQAF
TRBV28,CASSLMGWGELFF
TRBV11-2,CASSLGVSGGTTDTQYF
TRBV5-1,CASSLDRVSYEQYF
TRBV6-6,CASNPDRGYSNQPQHF
TRBV28,CASSLLRTGGNAKCEQYF
TRBV7-9,CASSRSQTGASGNQPQHF
TRBV5-1,CASSLAQDWSFTDTQYF
TRBV7-3,CASRSSGSSYEQYF
TRBV5-1,CASKGARAEAFF
TRBV19,CASSHSVAGSDEQFF
TRBV6-1,CASSDRRRAYNSPLHF
TRBV7-9,CASSPRQGSGEQYF
TRBV28,CASGQAGTTYGYTF
TRBV2,CASNRGQGYEQYF
TRBV12-5,CASGWGGGDSGGVYNEQFF